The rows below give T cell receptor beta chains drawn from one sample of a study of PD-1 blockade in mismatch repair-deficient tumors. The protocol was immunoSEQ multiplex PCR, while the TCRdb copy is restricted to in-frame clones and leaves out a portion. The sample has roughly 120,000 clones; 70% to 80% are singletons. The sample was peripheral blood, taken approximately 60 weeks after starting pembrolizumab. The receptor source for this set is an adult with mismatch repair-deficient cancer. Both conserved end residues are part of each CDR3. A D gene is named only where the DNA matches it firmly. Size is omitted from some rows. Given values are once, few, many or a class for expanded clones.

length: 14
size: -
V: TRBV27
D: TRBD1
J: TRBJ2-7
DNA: TGTGCCAGCAGTTTATTCGGGACAGCGGCGGAGCAGTACTTC
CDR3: CASSLFGTAAEQYF

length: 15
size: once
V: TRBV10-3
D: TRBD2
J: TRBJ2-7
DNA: TGTGCCATCAGGCCAACTAGCGGAACAGAGTACGAGCAGTACTTC
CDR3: CAIRPTSGTEYEQYF

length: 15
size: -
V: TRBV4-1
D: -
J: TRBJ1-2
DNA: TGCGCCAGCAGCCAAGATGAGGGGGGCTACTATGGCTACACCTTC
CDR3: CASSQDEGGYYGYTF

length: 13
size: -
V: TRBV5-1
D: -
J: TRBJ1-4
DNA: TGCGCCAGCAGCTTCGGGGCGGAGGAAAAACTGTTTTTT
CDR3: CASSFGAEEKLFF

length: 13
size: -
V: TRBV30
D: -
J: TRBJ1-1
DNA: TGTGCCTGGGGGCAGATGGTGAACACTGAAGCTTTCTTT
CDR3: CAWGQMVNTEAFF

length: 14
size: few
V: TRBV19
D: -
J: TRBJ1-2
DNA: TGTGCCAGTAAGACCCTGACAGTCAACTATGGCTACACCTTC
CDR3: CASKTLTVNYGYTF

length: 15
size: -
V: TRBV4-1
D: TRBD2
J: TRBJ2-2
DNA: TGCGCCAGCAGCCAAGTAGCGGGGAACACCGGGGAGCTGTTTTTT
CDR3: CASSQVAGNTGELFF

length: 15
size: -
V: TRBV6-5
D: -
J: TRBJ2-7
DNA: TGTGCCAGCAGTTACGGAACCGGGATTGTCTACGAGCAGTACTTC
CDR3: CASSYGTGIVYEQYF

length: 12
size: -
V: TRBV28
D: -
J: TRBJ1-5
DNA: TGTGCCAACCAGGCCGGCACCCAGCCCCAGCATTTT
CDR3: CANQAGTQPQHF

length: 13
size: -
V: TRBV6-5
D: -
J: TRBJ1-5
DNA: TGTGCCAGCAGTCACGCGGACCGTCGGGCCCAGCATTTT
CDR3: CASSHADRRAQHF

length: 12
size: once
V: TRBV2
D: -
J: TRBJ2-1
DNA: TGTGCCAGCAGCTCCGAGGCGAATGAGCAGTTCTTC
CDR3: CASSSEANEQFF

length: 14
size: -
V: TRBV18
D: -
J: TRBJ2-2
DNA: TGTGCCAGCTCACTTGACAGAATCACCGGGGAGCTGTTTTTT
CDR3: CASSLDRITGELFF

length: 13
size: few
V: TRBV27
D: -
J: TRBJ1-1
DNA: TGTGCCAGCAGTTTACAGGGACGTACTGAAGCTTTCTTT
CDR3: CASSLQGRTEAFF

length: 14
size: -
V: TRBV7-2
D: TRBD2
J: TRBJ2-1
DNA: TGTGCCAGCAGCTCTCCGGGACTAGTCCATGAGCAGTTCTTC
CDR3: CASSSPGLVHEQFF

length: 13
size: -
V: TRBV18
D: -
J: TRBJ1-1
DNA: TGTGCCAGCTCGCGGACTGAAAACACTGAAGCTTTCTTT
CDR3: CASSRTENTEAFF

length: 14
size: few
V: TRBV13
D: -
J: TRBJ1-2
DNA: TGTGCCAGCAGCTTAGGGGACAGTAACTATGGCTACACCTTC
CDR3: CASSLGDSNYGYTF

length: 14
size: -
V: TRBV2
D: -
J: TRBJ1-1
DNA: TGTGCCAGCAGTCAGAGCCTTCTGGGGACTGAAGCTTTCTTT
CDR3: CASSQSLLGTEAFF

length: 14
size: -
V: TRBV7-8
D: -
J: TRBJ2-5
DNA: TGTGCCAGCAGCTTAGTGCGCAACCAAGAGACCCAGTACTTC
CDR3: CASSLVRNQETQYF

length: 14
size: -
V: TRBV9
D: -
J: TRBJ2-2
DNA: TGTGCCAGCAGCGTGGGACAGAACACCGGGGAGCTGTTTTTT
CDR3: CASSVGQNTGELFF

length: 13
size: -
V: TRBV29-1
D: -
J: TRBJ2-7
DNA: TGCAGCGTTGGGCGAGGGGGCTCCTACGAGCAGTACTTC
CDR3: CSVGRGGSYEQYF

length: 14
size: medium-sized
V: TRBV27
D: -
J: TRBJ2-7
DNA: TGTGCCAGCAGTGGGGTCAGTACCTCCTACGAGCAGTACTTC
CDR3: CASSGVSTSYEQYF

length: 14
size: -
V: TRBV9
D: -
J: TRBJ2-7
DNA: TGTGCCAGCAGCCAGACCGGGACCAACTACGAGCAGTACTTC
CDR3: CASSQTGTNYEQYF

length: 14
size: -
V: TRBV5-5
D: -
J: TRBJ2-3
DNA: TGTGCCAGCAGCTCCTATGACAGCACAGATACGCAGTATTTT
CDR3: CASSSYDSTDTQYF

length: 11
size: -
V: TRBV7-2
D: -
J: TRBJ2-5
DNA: TGTGCCAGCAGCCCCTCGGAGACCCAGTACTTC
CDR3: CASSPSETQYF

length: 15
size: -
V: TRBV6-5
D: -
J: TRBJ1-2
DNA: TGTGCCAGCAGTTACTCGGAGAGGACAGTCTATGGCTACACCTTC
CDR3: CASSYSERTVYGYTF

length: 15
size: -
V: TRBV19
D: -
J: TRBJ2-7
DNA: TGTGCCAGTAGTCCCCGGGGGAGCGGAAACTACGAGCAGTACTTC
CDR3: CASSPRGSGNYEQYF

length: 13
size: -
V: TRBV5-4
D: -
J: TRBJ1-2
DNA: TGTGCCAGCAGCTTGGGGGACACCTATGGCTACACCTTC
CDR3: CASSLGDTYGYTF

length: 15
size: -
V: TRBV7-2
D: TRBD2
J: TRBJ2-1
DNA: TGTGCCAGCAGCCGGACTAGCGGGAGGGGGGGTGAGCAGTTCTTC
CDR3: CASSRTSGRGGEQFF

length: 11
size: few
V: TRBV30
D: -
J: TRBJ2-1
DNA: TGTGCCTGGAGTACCAAGGATGAGCAGTTCTTC
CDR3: CAWSTKDEQFF

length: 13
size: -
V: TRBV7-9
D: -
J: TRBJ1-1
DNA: TGTGCCAGCATCCGACAGACCCTACCTGAAGCTTTCTTT
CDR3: CASIRQTLPEAFF

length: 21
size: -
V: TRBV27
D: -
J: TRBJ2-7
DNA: TGTGCCAGCAGTTTATCTCCCGTGGTTCTCGGGGCCGGGAGCGGGACATACGAGCAGTACTTC
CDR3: CASSLSPVVLGAGSGTYEQYF

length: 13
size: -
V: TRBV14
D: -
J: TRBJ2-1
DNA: TGTGCCAGCAGCCAAAGTGGAGGGAATGAGCAGTTCTTC
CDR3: CASSQSGGNEQFF

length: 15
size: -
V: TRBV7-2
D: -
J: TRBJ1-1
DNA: TGTGCCAGCAGCTTTCAGGGAGGAGGTGGCGCTGAAGCTTTCTTT
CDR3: CASSFQGGGGAEAFF